These 18 T cell receptor beta chains originate from one sample sequenced in a study of T cell responses to AZD1222 COVID-19 vaccine. The method was immunoSEQ multiplex PCR; TCRdb's version includes in-frame clones alone and lacks a portion of them. The sample holds about 120,000 clones, 80% to 90% seen once. Source: peripheral blood, taken on day 0 of AZD1222 vaccination. The receptors stem from an adult in good health.

The chain recombines TRBV27 with TRBJ1-5; D remains unclear. The CDR3 totals 15 residues. V was clipped by 5 bases and J by 5 bases, with 16 bases between them. Per the germline V gene, CDR1 is MNHEY and CDR2 is SMNVEV (reference sequence). CDR3 bases: TGTGCCAGCAGTATCTCCGTGAAGGGTTATCAGCCCCAGCATTTT. It encodes CASSISVKGYQPQHF.

This sequence joins TRBV6-2 or TRBV6-3 and TRBJ2-5; D ambiguous. The ends were cut back, 2 bases at V and 4 bases at J, with 11 bases in the middle. CDR1 is MNHEY, CDR2 SVGEGT, per germline. CDR3 length: 14 amino acids. The CDR3 DNA is TGTGCCAGCAGTTACGCCTCGCCCCGAGAGACCCAGTACTTC. It encodes CASSYASPRETQYF.

This clone was picked up one time. The gene calls are TRBV27 and TRBJ1-1; possible D gene TRBD1, 5 bases. Germline V lookup: CDR1 MNHEY, CDR2 SMNVEV (reference sequence). The V and J ends lost 6 bases and 5 bases respectively, with 22 bases between them. The CDR3 consists of 16 residues. The CDR3 DNA reads as TGTGCCAGCAGCGGTATTATGGGACTGAGGTTAACTGAAGCTTTCTTT. Amino acid sequence: CASSGIMGLRLTEAFF.

CDR3 sequence reads: CASSLTSGWTDTQYF. CDR3 nucleotide sequence: TGTGCCAGCAGCTTAACTAGCGGGTGGACAGATACGCAGTATTTT. The rearrangement joins TRBV7-3 to TRBJ2-3; 7 bases align to TRBD2. There are 15 residues in the CDR3. J gave up 3 bases and V 0 bases, and 3 bases lay outside the gene matches. CDR1 SGHTA and CDR2 FQGTGA come from the germline V gene.

The chain has TRBV4-2 and TRBJ2-1; the D is unclear. Per germline, CDR1 LGHNA and CDR2 YNFKEQ. CDR3 size: 13 residues. Trimming took 1 base from V and 5 from J, leaving 6 bases between them. CDR3 nucleotide sequence: TGTGCCAGCAGCCAAGTCCCTAACAATGAGCAGTTCTTC. Amino acids: CASSQVPNNEQFF.

In the case of this clone: The sample carries other DNA sequences with the same CDR3. This sequence joins TRBV2 and TRBJ1-6, with TRBD1 as a possible D gene (5 bases). The germline gives CDR1 SNHLY, CDR2 FYNNEI. The CDR3 extends over 13 amino acids. The germline V and J ends were trimmed by 4 bases and 7 bases, with 8 bases remaining between them. The CDR3 DNA reads as TGTGCCAGCAGTGCAGGGTACAATTCACCCCTCCACTTT. It translates to CASSAGYNSPLHF.

The chain employs TRBV21-1 and TRBJ2-1; the table's D call of TRBD1 was not tested on the DNA. TRBV21-1 is termed a pseudogene. CDR3 length: 14 amino acids. Here the CDR3 reads CASPKAGEAGEQFF. The CDR3 coding sequence is TGTGCCAGCCCCAAGGCAGGGGAAGCCGGTGAGCAGTTCTTC.

J is TRBJ2-7 and V is TRBV15; D possibly corresponds to TRBD1 (5 bases). The V end was cut by 3 bases, the J end by 2 bases, with 17 bases between. The CDR3 sequence is 16 residues long. From germline, CDR1 is LNHNV and CDR2 YYDKDF (reference sequence). CDR3: CATSSLPLRVAYEQYF. In DNA form, the CDR3 reads TGTGCCACCAGCAGCTTGCCTCTCAGGGTCGCCTACGAGCAGTACTTC.

This chain joins TRBV18 and TRBJ2-3; D not certain. CDR3 length equals 19 residues. Per germline, CDR1 KGHSH and CDR2 LQKENI. The V and J ends lost 1 base and 2 bases respectively, with 22 bases between them. The CDR3 nucleotides read TGTGCCAGCTCACCACTCCGCAGGAACCCCGCATCCTTCACAGATACGCAGTATTTT. This codes for CASSPLRRNPASFTDTQYF.

The V call is TRBV11-2, the J call TRBJ1-4, with D unresolved. Trimming pared 8 bases from V and 8 bases from J, leaving 15 bases between. This CDR3 is 13 amino acids long. The germline V gene encodes CDR1 SGHAT and CDR2 FQNNGV. CDR3 in DNA: TGTGCCAGCTCGGGATATTCATGGGAAAAACTGTTTTTT. Its protein is CASSGYSWEKLFF. The variable domain in full, with the rest retrieved from reference TRBV11-2 and TRBJ1-4, is EAGVAQSPRYKIIEKRQSVAFWCNPISGHATLYWYQQILGQGPKLLIQFQNNGVVDDSQLPKDRFSAERLKGVDSTLKIQPAKLEDSAVYLCASSGYSWEKLFFGSGTQLSVL.

The chain has TRBV5-1 and TRBJ1-2; TRBD1 aligns across 9 bases. The trim removed 1 base at V and 7 bases at J, leaving 2 bases unmatched. The CDR3 totals 13 residues. The germline V gene has CDR1 SGHRS and CDR2 YFSETQ. The CDR3 here is CASSLLTGGGYTF. The CDR3 region has the DNA TGCGCCAGCAGCTTGCTGACAGGGGGTGGCTACACCTTC.

This chain joins TRBV24-1 and TRBJ2-1; D is perhaps TRBD2 (5 bases). The CDR3 is made up of 14 amino acids. Trimming pared 4 bases from V and 1 base from J, leaving 7 bases between. The germline V gene has CDR1 KGHDR and CDR2 SFDVKD. In nucleotides, the CDR3 is TGTGCCACCAGTGACACGGGGTCCTACAATGAGCAGTTCTTC. Protein product: CATSDTGSYNEQFF.

The gene calls are TRBV5-1 and TRBJ2-7; D is perhaps TRBD1 or TRBD2 (5 bases each). CDR3 length: 12 residues. Germline lookup yields CDR1 SGHRS and CDR2 YFSETQ. With 4 bases removed from V and 6 bases from J, the gap between germline ends came to 11 bases. CDR3 coding DNA: TGCGCCAGCAGCCTGGGACCCAGCGAGCAGTACTTC. Its protein is CASSLGPSEQYF.

The chain recombines TRBV10-2 with TRBJ2-1, with TRBD1 matching over 9 bases. Germline lookup yields CDR1 WSHSY and CDR2 SAAADI. V lost 6 bases to trimming and J lost 8 bases; unmatched junction nucleotides: 5. The CDR3 extends over 13 amino acids. DNA of the CDR3: TGCGCCAGCAGGGGGACAGGGTTTGATGAGCAGTTCTTC. Protein: CASRGTGFDEQFF.

The chain combines TRBV7-9 with TRBJ2-5; D tentatively fits TRBD1 or TRBD2 (5 bases each). This CDR3 contains 15 residues. Per the germline V gene, CDR1 is SEHNR and CDR2 is FQNEAQ (reference sequence). Trimming took off 1 base at V and 2 bases at J, with 11 bases between the two ends. The CDR3 DNA is TGTGCCAGCAGCTTAGGGGGACCGAAGCAAGAGACCCAGTACTTC. It is translated as CASSLGGPKQETQYF.

This clone was recorded a few times. This chain uses TRBV3-1 (or the pseudogene TRBV3-2) with TRBJ1-2; 10 bases map to TRBD1. The V segment lost 6 bases and the J segment 8 bases; nucleotides outside the gene matches: 6. CDR3 length equals 13 residues. CDR1 LGHDT and CDR2 YNNKEL come from the germline V gene (reference sequence). The CDR3 region has the DNA TGTGCCAGCAGTGCGACAGGGGGCCGCGGCTACACCTTC. Protein product: CASSATGGRGYTF.

The V and J genes are TRBV11-2 and TRBJ2-6, with TRBD1 identical over 8 bases. This CDR3 spans 18 amino acids. V dropped 5 bases and J dropped 1; count of bases not matched to a gene: 10. The germline V gene encodes CDR1 SGHAT and CDR2 FQNNGV. CDR3 sequence reads: CASSPTGQVPSGANVLTF. In DNA form, the CDR3 reads TGTGCCAGCAGCCCAACGGGACAGGTACCTTCTGGGGCCAACGTCCTGACTTTC.

V usage is TRBV7-3 and J usage is TRBJ1-2; 7 bases fit TRBD1. CDR1 is SGHTA and CDR2 is FQGTGA in the germline V gene. With 1 base clipped from V and 6 bases from J, the junction kept 2 bases outside the gene matches. The CDR3 spans 13 residues. The CDR3 sequence is CASSLRDSDGYTF. CDR3 bases: TGTGCCAGCAGCTTAAGGGACAGCGATGGCTACACCTTC.